This TCR beta chain came from a study of shared clonotypes between healthy human individuals. The study's findings and limits: Compared with clonotypes that all four donors shared, non-shared clonotypes had lower generation probabilities.

The assay used deep level. This table comes from immunoSEQ multiplex PCR, and its TCRdb copy is limited to in-frame clones, with some not included. The table shows fewer than 2.5 million clones, with 93% occurring only once. On this clone: Its target is not known.

The length of the CDR3 is 13 residues. Losses at the gene ends were 3 bases for V and 12 bases for J; bases not matched to a gene: 7. The germline gives CDR1 LGHNA, CDR2 YNFKEQ. Adult donors, all healthy and HIV-negative, had no recent acute infections or vaccinations. In the CD4+ fraction, cells were divided into CD45RA+ naive and CD45RA-negative memory subsets. The source of this sequence is a man between 18 and 29 years old in good health. Some clones in this sample may be carry-over from other donors' samples. This rearrangement joins TRBV4-2 to TRBJ2-3, with 9 bases matching TRBD2. The sequencing input was naive CD4+ T cells from PBMCs. Indicated subset: CD45RA+ positively selected. The CDR3 loop reads CASSQETSGNQYF. DNA of the CDR3: TGTGCCAGCAGCCAGGAGACTAGCGGAAATCAGTATTTT.